The 5 T cell receptor beta chains reported below all come from one sample, sequenced in a study of regulatory T cells in long-lasting Graves disease. The time point is: persistent/refractory GD, antithyroid drugs over 5 years with positive TRAb. PBMC RNA was the source of the TCR library. HTBI primers from iRepertoire and Arm-PCR of CDR3 regions yielded the TCR beta libraries. TCRdb re-derived calls from the multiplex PCR reads in MiXCR, one entry per CDR3 protein. The data contain about 660,000 distinct CDR3 sequences, about 32% of them singletons. The source was peripheral blood mononuclear cells (PBMCs), collected when the disease was refractory, from a patient treated with antithyroid drugs. These receptors were collected from a female donor with Graves disease.

This clonotype showed up just a few times. J is TRBJ2-7 and V is TRBV11-2; a possible D gene is TRBD2 (5 bases). Germline lookup yields CDR1 SGHAT and CDR2 FQNNGV. The CDR3 length is 13 residues. Trimming cost V 3 bases and J 6 bases, with 12 bases left between them. CDR3 residues: CASSFSEGCEQYF. DNA for the CDR3: TGTGCCAGCAGCTTCTCCGAGGGCTGCGAGCAGTACTTC.

As for this clonotype: Possible read error: a much larger clone is one base away. The conserved final phenylalanine or tryptophan is absent from the CDR3, which likely points to a read error. No DNA is shown, since the ends of the CDR3 on it are uncertain; the CDR3 is the one TCRdb lists. The chain recombines TRBV18 with TRBJ1-2. The CDR3 extends over 12 residues, inclusive of both ends. Per the germline V gene, CDR1 is KGHSH and CDR2 is LQKENI. Here the CDR3 reads CASSPPIGQINL.

This clonotype has a handful of counts. This chain connects TRBV28 to TRBJ2-5; 9 bases fit TRBD2. The CDR3 is 15 residues long. The germline V gene has CDR1 MDHEN and CDR2 SYDVKM. The V segment lost 7 bases and the J segment 3 bases; nucleotides outside the gene matches: 9. The CDR3 region is CASTAGGGREETQYF. Written as DNA, the CDR3 is TGTGCCAGCACCGCGGGGGGCGGGAGGGAAGAGACCCAGTACTTC. Filled out from reference TRBV28 and TRBJ2-5, the complete variable domain reads DVKVTQSSRYLVKRTGEKVFLECVQDMDHENMFWYRQDPGLGLRLIYFSYDVKMKEKGDIPEGYSVSREKKERFSLILESASTNQTSMYLCASTAGGGREETQYFGPGTRLLVL.

This chain joins TRBV2 and TRBJ2-3; 8 nucleotides line up with TRBD2. The junction had 5 bases not matched to a gene; V was cut back by 9 bases and J by 0 bases. Germline CDR1 is SNHLY and CDR2 is FYNNEI. This CDR3 is built from 14 residues. The CDR3 is CARSTSGSTDTQYF. In nucleotides, the CDR3 is TGTGCCAGATCAACTAGCGGAAGCACAGATACGCAGTATTTT.

The rearrangement joins TRBV28 to TRBJ2-2, with D uncertain. Between the trimmed V and J ends, which lost 6 bases and 5 bases, there was a span of 7 bases. This CDR3 has 12 residues. The V gene's germline CDR1 is MDHEN and CDR2 SYDVKM. The DNA for the CDR3 is TGTGCCAGCAGGGTGCCGACCGGGGAGCTGTTTTTT. Protein product: CASRVPTGELFF.